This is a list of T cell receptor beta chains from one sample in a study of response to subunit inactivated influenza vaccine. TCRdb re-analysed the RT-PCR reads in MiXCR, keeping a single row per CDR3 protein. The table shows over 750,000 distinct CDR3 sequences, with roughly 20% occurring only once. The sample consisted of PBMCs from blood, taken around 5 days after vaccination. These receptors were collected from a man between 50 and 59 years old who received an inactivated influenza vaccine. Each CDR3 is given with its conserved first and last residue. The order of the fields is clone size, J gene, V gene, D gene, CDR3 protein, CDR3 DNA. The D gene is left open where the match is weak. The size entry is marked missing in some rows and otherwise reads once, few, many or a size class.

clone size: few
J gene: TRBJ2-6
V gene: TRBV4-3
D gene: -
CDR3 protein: CASSQALASGANVLTF
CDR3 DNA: TGCGCCAGCAGCCAAGCGTTGGCTAGTGGGGCCAACGTCCTGACTTTC

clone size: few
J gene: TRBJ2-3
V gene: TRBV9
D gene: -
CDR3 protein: CASSVVGYDGDTQYF
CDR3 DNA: TGTGCCAGCAGCGTAGTAGGGTACGATGGAGATACGCAGTATTTT

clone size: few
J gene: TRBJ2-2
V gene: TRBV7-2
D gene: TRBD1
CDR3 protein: CASSWTGGTGELFF
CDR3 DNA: TGTGCCAGCAGCTGGACAGGGGGAACCGGGGAGCTGTTTTTT

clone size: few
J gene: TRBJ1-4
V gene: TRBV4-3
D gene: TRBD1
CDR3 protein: CASSQGTGGQNEKLFF
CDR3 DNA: TGCGCCAGCAGCCAAGGGACAGGGGGTCAAAATGAAAAACTGTTTTTT

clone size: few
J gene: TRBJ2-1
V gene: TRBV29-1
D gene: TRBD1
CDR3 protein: CSVSYRDREGNEQFF
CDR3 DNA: TGCAGCGTTTCTTACCGGGACAGGGAAGGCAATGAGCAGTTCTTC

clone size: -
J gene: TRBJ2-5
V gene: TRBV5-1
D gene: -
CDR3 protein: CASKRSNSETQYF
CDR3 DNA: TGCGCCAGCAAGCGTTCCAACTCGGAGACCCAGTACTTC

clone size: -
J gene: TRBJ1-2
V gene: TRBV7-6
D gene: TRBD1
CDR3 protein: CASSLTGLGYTF
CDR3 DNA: TGTGCCAGCAGCTTGACAGGGTTAGGCTACACCTTC

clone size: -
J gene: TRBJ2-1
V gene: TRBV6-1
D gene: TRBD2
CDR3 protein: CASRRTSGRVEGEQFF
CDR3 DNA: TGTGCCAGCAGGAGGACTAGCGGGAGGGTAGAGGGTGAGCAGTTCTTC

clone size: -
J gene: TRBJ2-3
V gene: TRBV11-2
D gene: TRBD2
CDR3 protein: CASSSLKRGTDTQYF
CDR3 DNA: TGTGCCAGCAGCTCCCTTAAGCGGGGGACAGATACGCAGTATTTT

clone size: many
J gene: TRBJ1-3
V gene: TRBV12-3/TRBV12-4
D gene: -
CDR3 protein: CASSTPGRQLSGNTIYF
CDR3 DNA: TGTGCCAGCAGTACTCCGGGACGGCAGCTCTCTGGAAACACCATATATTTT

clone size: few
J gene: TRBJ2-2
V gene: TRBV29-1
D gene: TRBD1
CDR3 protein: CSAGQGITGELFF
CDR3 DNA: TGCAGCGCCGGACAGGGGATCACCGGGGAGCTGTTTTTT

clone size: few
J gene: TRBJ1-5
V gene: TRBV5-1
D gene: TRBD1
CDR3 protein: CASSLGQGEWQPQHF
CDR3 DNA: TGCGCCAGCAGCTTGGGACAGGGAGAATGGCAGCCCCAGCATTTT

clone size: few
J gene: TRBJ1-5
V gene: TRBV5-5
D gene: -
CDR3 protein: CASSLDVGFNQPQHF
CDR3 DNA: TGTGCCAGCAGCTTGGATGTAGGCTTCAATCAGCCCCAGCATTTT

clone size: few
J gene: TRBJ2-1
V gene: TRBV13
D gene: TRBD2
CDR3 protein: CASSSSGTTFYNEQFF
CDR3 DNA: TGTGCCAGCAGCTCTTCCGGGACTACCTTCTACAATGAGCAGTTCTTC

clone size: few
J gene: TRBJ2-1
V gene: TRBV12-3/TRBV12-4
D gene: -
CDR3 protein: CASSLYRYSYNEQFF
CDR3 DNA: TGTGCCAGCAGTTTATACAGGTACTCCTACAATGAGCAGTTCTTC

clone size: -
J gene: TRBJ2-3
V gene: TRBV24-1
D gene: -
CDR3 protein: CATSDLGGGSGTDTQYF
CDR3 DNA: TGTGCCACCAGTGATTTGGGGGGGGGCTCGGGCACAGATACGCAGTATTTT

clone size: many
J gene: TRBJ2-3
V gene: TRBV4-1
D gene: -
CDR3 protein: CASSQFWDGSTDTQYF
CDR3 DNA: TGCGCCAGCAGCCAATTCTGGGACGGTAGCACAGATACGCAGTATTTT

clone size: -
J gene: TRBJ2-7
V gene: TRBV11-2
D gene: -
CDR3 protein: CASSLGSNEQYF
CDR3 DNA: TGTGCCAGCAGCTTAGGTTCGAACGAGCAGTACTTC

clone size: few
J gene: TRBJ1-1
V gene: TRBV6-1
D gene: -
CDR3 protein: CASRGQINTEAFF
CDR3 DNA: TGTGCCAGCAGAGGACAGATCAACACTGAAGCTTTCTTT

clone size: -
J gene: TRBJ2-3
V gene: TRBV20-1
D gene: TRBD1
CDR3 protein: CSARDPDRGSDTQYF
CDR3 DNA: TGCAGTGCTAGAGACCCTGACAGGGGTTCAGATACGCAGTATTTT

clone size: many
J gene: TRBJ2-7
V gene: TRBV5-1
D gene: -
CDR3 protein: CASSLQGLYEQYF
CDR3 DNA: TGCGCCAGCAGCTTGCAGGGTCTCTACGAGCAGTACTTC